This TCR beta chain was found in a study of blood T cell repertoires in COVID-19. Whole-study context: Recovered participants had two consecutive negative NP/OP PCR tests, healthcare professional clearance, or symptom resolution. In each case, the material was cDNA or gDNA derived from T cells, B-cell-depleted T cells, or PBMCs.

Unmatched junction bases numbered 10, after V lost 6 bases and J lost 0 bases. The CDR3 consists of 17 residues. Germline V gives CDR1 LGHNA, CDR2 YNFKEQ. TCRdb's copy holds only in-frame clones and misses some; the assay was immunoSEQ multiplex PCR. Counted here are 350,000 to 450,000 clones, approximately 87% occurring once; the ten biggest clones make up 1.5% to 2.5%. This sequence originates from a man aged 35-49 years in a cohort exposed to, infected with or recovered from COVID-19 (not recorded which). Material: PBMCs or T cells enriched from blood (not recorded which). The gene calls are TRBV4-2 and TRBJ2-7, with 11 bases aligning to TRBD2. CDR3 in amino acids: CASRGLAGGPSSYEQYF. The CDR3, as DNA: TGTGCCAGCAGGGGCCTAGCGGGAGGACCGAGCTCCTACGAGCAGTACTTC.